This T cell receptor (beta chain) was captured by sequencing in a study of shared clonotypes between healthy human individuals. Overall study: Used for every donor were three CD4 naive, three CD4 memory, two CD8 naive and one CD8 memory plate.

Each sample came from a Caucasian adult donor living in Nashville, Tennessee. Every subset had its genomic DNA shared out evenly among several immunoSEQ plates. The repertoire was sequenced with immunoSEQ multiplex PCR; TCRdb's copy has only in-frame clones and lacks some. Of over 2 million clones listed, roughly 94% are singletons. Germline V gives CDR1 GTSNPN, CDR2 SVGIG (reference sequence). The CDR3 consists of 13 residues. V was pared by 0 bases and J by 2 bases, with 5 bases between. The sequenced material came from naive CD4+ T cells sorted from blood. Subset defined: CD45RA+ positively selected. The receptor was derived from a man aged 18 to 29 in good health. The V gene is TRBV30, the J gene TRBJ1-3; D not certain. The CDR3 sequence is CAWSVYPGNTIYF. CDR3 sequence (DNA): TGTGCCTGGAGTGTCTATCCTGGAAACACCATATATTTT.